The source of this T cell receptor (beta chain) is a study of cytomegalovirus exposure and HLA in healthy donors. Study-wide results and limits: As a later analysis showed, a missense DCLRE1C variant was linked to trimming of TCR beta V- and J-genes.

Germline V lookup: CDR1 SGHRS, CDR2 YFSETQ. Trimming at V came to 4 bases and at J to 3 bases, leaving 9 bases not matched to a gene. CDR3 length equals 15 residues. Primers: 60 Vbeta forward and 13 Jbeta reverse. Repertoires were generated with immunoSEQ multiplex PCR, while TCRdb's copy carries only in-frame clones and drops some. The sample has 62,000 or so clones, approximately 80% seen once. On this clone: Its target is unknown.

Sequencing was carried out using PBMCs. The clonotype comes from a man aged 25-45 years in good health and CMV-seronegative. The chain uses TRBV5-1 and TRBJ2-7; 8 bases line up with TRBD1. The chain's CDR3 is CASSLTRDRSYEQYF. The CDR3 DNA reads as TGCGCCAGCAGCCTAACCCGGGACAGGAGCTACGAGCAGTACTTC.